This is a list of T cell receptor beta chains from one sample in a study of T cell responses to AZD1222 COVID-19 vaccine. Profiling relied on immunoSEQ multiplex PCR, and the TCRdb table lists in-frame clones only, not all of them. This table has about 160,000 clones, roughly 90% appearing once. Material: peripheral blood, obtained on day 0 of AZD1222 vaccination. The origin of the receptors is an adult in good health. CDR3s include the opening cysteine and the closing phenylalanine or tryptophan. Fields, in order: D gene, J gene, V gene, clone size, CDR3 DNA, CDR3 protein. The D gene is left open where the match is weak. Expanded clones get a size class; other rows say once, few or many, or leave the size out.

TRBD1	TRBJ2-3	TRBV29-1	.	TGCAGCGTTAGACAGGGAGTCTCTAGCACAGATACGCAGTATTTT	CSVRQGVSSTDTQYF
.	TRBJ1-5	TRBV7-2	.	TGTGCCAGCAGCTCCTTCGGTAGCCAGCCCCAGCATTTT	CASSSFGSQPQHF
.	TRBJ2-2	TRBV28	.	TGTGCCAGCAGCTTAATTCGGGCACTTAACACCGGGGAGCTGTTTTTT	CASSLIRALNTGELFF
.	TRBJ2-1	TRBV5-1	.	TGCGCCAGCAGCAACCAACCCTTAGACGGATACAATGAGCAGTTCTTC	CASSNQPLDGYNEQFF
TRBD1	TRBJ2-5	TRBV7-3	once	TGTGCCAGCAGCCCCGGGACAGGGGGCCAAGAGACCCAGTACTTC	CASSPGTGGQETQYF
.	TRBJ1-3	TRBV4-3	.	TGCGCCAGCAGCCAAGATCGGGCTTCTGGAAACACCATATATTTT	CASSQDRASGNTIYF
TRBD2	TRBJ2-3	TRBV5-4	.	TGTGCCAGCAGAACGGGACTAGCGGCCACAGATACGCAGTATTTT	CASRTGLAATDTQYF
.	TRBJ1-2	TRBV2	.	TGTGCCAGCAGTAACAGTGGCTATGGCTACACCTTC	CASSNSGYGYTF
TRBD2	TRBJ2-1	TRBV7-8	.	TGTGCCAGCACCGGGACTAGCGGGTCTAATGAGCAGTTCTTC	CASTGTSGSNEQFF
TRBD2	TRBJ2-5	TRBV7-9	.	TGTGCCAGCAGCCTGACTAGCGGCCAAGAGACCCAGTACTTC	CASSLTSGQETQYF
.	TRBJ1-4	TRBV5-1	once	TGCGCCAGCAGGGCCAATTCAGAAAAACTGTTTTTT	CASRANSEKLFF
.	TRBJ2-7	TRBV9	.	TGTGCCAGCAGCGGACGACCGCACTACGAGCAGTACTTC	CASSGRPHYEQYF
TRBD1	TRBJ1-1	TRBV15	.	TGTGCCACCAGCCCGACAGGGATCATGAACACTGAAGCTTTCTTT	CATSPTGIMNTEAFF
TRBD1	TRBJ1-4	TRBV6-5	.	TGTGCCAGCAGCCAGGGGGGGACTAGTGAAAAACTGTTTTTT	CASSQGGTSEKLFF
.	TRBJ1-5	TRBV28	.	TGTGCTAGTACAGACAATCCCCCCCAGCAGCAGCCCCAGCATTTT	CASTDNPPQQQPQHF
.	TRBJ2-6	TRBV4-3	.	TGCGCCAGCAGCCAAGATCCCTCAGGGGTCGCATCTGGGGCCAACGTCCTGACTTTC	CASSQDPSGVASGANVLTF
.	TRBJ1-6	TRBV6-1	.	TGTGCCAGCAGTGAGTCTGGTCTGGGGCATTCACCCCTCCACTTT	CASSESGLGHSPLHF
TRBD1	TRBJ2-7	TRBV18	.	TGTGCCAGCTCACGGACAGGGAGCCACGAGCAGTACTTC	CASSRTGSHEQYF
.	TRBJ1-5	TRBV25-1	.	TGTGCCAGCAGTGAAGGGGGCAGGGCCAATCAGCCCCAGCATTTT	CASSEGGRANQPQHF
.	TRBJ1-4	TRBV5-1	.	TGCGCCAGCAGCTCTCCGGACACCCTGAGTGAACTGTTTTTT	CASSSPDTLSELFF
TRBD2	TRBJ2-1	TRBV11-2	.	TGTGCCAGCAGCTCTAGCGGGGGGGAGCAGTTCTTC	CASSSSGGEQFF
.	TRBJ2-7	TRBV14	.	TGTGCCAGCAGCCAATCCTACGAGCAGTACTTC	CASSQSYEQYF
.	TRBJ1-1	TRBV11-2	.	TGTGCCAGCAGCGGAACCGGGACCGTGGTCACTGAAGCTTTCTTT	CASSGTGTVVTEAFF
TRBD1	TRBJ1-5	TRBV24-1	.	TGTGCCACCAGTGATAGCAGGGGGGACTTCATGGCCCAGCATTTT	CATSDSRGDFMAQHF
TRBD2	TRBJ2-5	TRBV28	.	TGTGCCAGCAGTGGGACCGGGACTAGCGTTCAAGAGACCCAGTACTTC	CASSGTGTSVQETQYF
.	TRBJ1-1	TRBV13	.	TGTGCCAGCAGCTTGGGTGACAGCCAGTCGAGGGACACTGAAGCTTTCTTT	CASSLGDSQSRDTEAFF
TRBD1	TRBJ1-2	TRBV11-2	.	TGTGCCAGCAGCCCTGGGACAGGGACTAACTATGGCTACACCTTC	CASSPGTGTNYGYTF
.	TRBJ1-2	TRBV19	.	TGTGCCAGTAGTCGTCCACAAGTGGGCTATGGCTACACCTTC	CASSRPQVGYGYTF
.	TRBJ1-6	TRBV30	.	TGTGCCTGGGAGGGCACGCCGAATTCACCCCTCCACTTT	CAWEGTPNSPLHF
.	TRBJ1-2	TRBV7-9	.	TGTGCCAGCCTCCCGCCCCGGGGGGGCTATGGCTACACCTTC	CASLPPRGGYGYTF
TRBD2	TRBJ2-5	TRBV28	.	TGTGCCAGCAGACCCAAGGGGAGCGGGGGGGCGGAGACCCAGTACTTC	CASRPKGSGGAETQYF
TRBD1	TRBJ1-5	TRBV28	few	TGTGCCAGCAGTTTATCGACAGGGTTGGGAGCGAGCGATCAGCCCCAGCATTTT	CASSLSTGLGASDQPQHF
.	TRBJ1-2	TRBV18	.	TGTGCCAGCTCCCTAGATTCCAGCACCTATGGCTACACCTTC	CASSLDSSTYGYTF
TRBD2	TRBJ2-1	TRBV24-1	.	TGTGCCACCAGTGATATGGGGGGGAAGCAGTTCTTC	CATSDMGGKQFF
.	TRBJ2-5	TRBV10-3	.	TGTGCCATCAGTGAGTCTTGGGAAAGCACCCAGTACTTC	CAISESWESTQYF
TRBD1	TRBJ2-2	TRBV19	.	TGTGCCAGTAGTAGGACAGGGGGCTGGGGCGGGGAGCTGTTTTTT	CASSRTGGWGGELFF
TRBD1	TRBJ1-2	TRBV6-4	.	TGTGCCAGCAGATTAACAGGGGATAGCGGCTACACCTTC	CASRLTGDSGYTF
TRBD2	TRBJ2-7	TRBV25-1	once	TGTGCCAGCAGTGAATATAGCGGGGGTACCTACGAGCAGTACTTC	CASSEYSGGTYEQYF
TRBD2	TRBJ2-1	TRBV14	once	TGTGCCAGCAGCCAAGATCTTCCCAGCGGGATCGGGTTTTCCAATGAGCAGTTCTTC	CASSQDLPSGIGFSNEQFF
.	TRBJ1-5	TRBV7-2	.	TGTGCCAGCAGGTCGGGTGGCAATCAGCCCCAGCATTTT	CASRSGGNQPQHF
.	TRBJ2-1	TRBV7-2	.	TGTGCCAGCAGCCTCGCCTCCAATGAGCAGTTCTTC	CASSLASNEQFF
.	TRBJ1-5	TRBV27	.	TGTGCCAGCAGTTTAACGCCACAGACGATATCAGCGTCCCAGCATTTT	CASSLTPQTISASQHF
TRBD2	TRBJ2-3	TRBV11-1	.	TGTGCCAGCAGCCCCAGGACTAGCAGGGATACGCAGTATTTT	CASSPRTSRDTQYF
.	TRBJ1-1	TRBV2	.	TGTGCCAGCAGTACTCGGACGGAGGCAGCTTTCTTT	CASSTRTEAAFF
.	TRBJ2-7	TRBV5-1	.	TGCGCCAGCTCGGTGAGCGGGCGGGGCTCCTACGAGCAGTACTTC	CASSVSGRGSYEQYF
.	TRBJ1-2	TRBV27	.	TGTGCCAGCAGGAAGCAGGGGAACTATGGCTACACCTTC	CASRKQGNYGYTF
.	TRBJ2-7	TRBV6-2/TRBV6-3	once	TGTGCCAGCAGTTACGGGCCAGGACAAAGCTCCTACGAGCAGTACTTC	CASSYGPGQSSYEQYF
.	TRBJ1-6	TRBV6-5	few	TGTGCCAGCAGGGAGGACAGTTCACCCCTCCACTTT	CASREDSSPLHF
.	TRBJ1-5	TRBV5-5	once	TGTGCCAGCAGCAAGGTCGAGGCCCCCTTAGGTGATCAGCCCCAGCATTTT	CASSKVEAPLGDQPQHF
TRBD2	TRBJ2-3	TRBV7-3	.	TGTGCCAGCAGCCAAGCGGGGGGGCCCGCAGATACGCAGTATTTT	CASSQAGGPADTQYF
.	TRBJ1-1	TRBV10-3	once	TGTGCCACCTTAAGGGCCCCAGAGAACACTGAAGCTTTCTTT	CATLRAPENTEAFF